This T cell receptor beta chain appears in the sequencing data of a study of T-cell memory formation after mild COVID-19. The overall study: Largely, the TCR clusters proved donor specific.

From germline, CDR1 is SGHRS and CDR2 YFSETQ. The CDR3 loop spans 12 amino acids. The V and J ends lost 2 bases and 7 bases, in that order; junction bases with no gene match: 1. Constant-segment primers were used for 5'RACE, and the resulting TCR alpha and TCR beta cDNA libraries carried sample barcodes and UMIs. Each CDR3 protein gets one entry after TCRdb re-called the 5' RACE reads with MiXCR. In the table there are a few hundred thousand distinct CDR3 sequences, roughly 15% of which are singletons. Whole-study findings and limits: Among contracting clones, CD4+ were mainly CM/EM and CD8+ enriched in EMRA. A second wave expanding day 15 to 37 was CD4+-biased; contracting clones were balanced.

A remark on this clonotype: Antigen specificity is unknown. This may come from a read error, since a much larger clone is one base off.

Sequenced: PBMCs or a T cell subset sorted from them (not recorded which). The clonotype comes from a man between 18 and 35 years old who had mild COVID-19 (a few samples of this study predate the infection). Cell type and time point are not known. The chain employs TRBV5-1 and TRBJ1-2; 8 nucleotides align to TRBD1. CDR3 nucleotides: TGCGCCAGCAGCTTCGACAGGGGTGGCTACACCTTC. It is translated as CASSFDRGGYTF.